This T cell receptor beta chain was sequenced during a study of vaccination effects on CD4 cells after COVID-19. Study summary: Sampling of a couple of convalescent patients took place 16 days and one week prior to vaccination. Study-wide findings and caveats: Convalescents' spike-reactive clones after vaccination were mainly made up of new clones that the vaccine induced.

This clone has more than one count but fewer than ten. As yet, its antigen is unknown. Antigen-specific CD4+ T cell clonotypes were called by their expansion after viral peptide-pool culture in ViraFEST. Scientists isolated CD4+ T cells after a roughly nine-day culture period ended. Documented for the person is a PCR-confirmed SARS-CoV-2 infection occurring between March and December 2020. V lost 3 bases and J 8 bases, leaving 19 bases between the germline ends. This CDR3 comprises 14 residues. Germline CDR1 DFQATT, CDR2 SNEGSKA (reference sequence). Sequenced by immunoSEQ multiplex PCR; TCRdb stores in-frame clones only, minus some. The table shows tens of thousands of clones, with more than 65% occurring only once.

This specimen consisted of CD4+ T cells from PBMCs cultured with HIV peptides, obtained before COVID-19 vaccination. This sample's subset: HIV-1 Nef peptide pool negative control/reference culture. The V gene is TRBV20-1, the J gene TRBJ1-2; the D gene is possibly TRBD1 (6 bases). The sequence was collected from a human donor who had a prior SARS-CoV-2 infection. The CDR3 DNA reads as TGCAGTGCTAGTGGCCAGGGACATTTGGGAGGCTACACCTTC. It specifies CSASGQGHLGGYTF.